This T cell receptor (beta chain) was profiled in a study of cytomegalovirus exposure and HLA in healthy donors. Whole-study results and caveats: Specificity of a few CMV-associated chains for CMV antigens was verified in vitro. The authors later found TCR association rates varying by HLA locus, with DRB1 most and HLA-C fewest.

With 60 Vbeta and 13 Jbeta primers, the PCR was carried out. The method was immunoSEQ multiplex PCR; TCRdb's version includes in-frame clones alone and lacks a portion of them. The sample has 150,000 to 200,000 clones, roughly 80% seen once. This clone has a handful of counts. What it binds is unknown. Sequences were obtained from PBMCs. The sequence was collected from a young man in good health and CMV-seropositive.

CDR3 in amino acids: CASSTPPGTSGRKEDTQYF. Here the CDR3 DNA reads TGCGCCAGCAGCACACCCCCGGGGACTAGCGGGAGGAAAGAAGATACGCAGTATTTT. This chain uses TRBV4-1 with TRBJ2-3; 15 positions agree with TRBD2. V was pared by 5 bases and J by 5 bases, with 14 bases of the junction left unmatched. The germline CDR1 and CDR2 sequences are MGHRA and YSYEKL. The CDR3 consists of 19 residues.